These 21 T cell receptor beta chains share one sample of origin, sequenced in a study of blood T cell repertoires in COVID-19. Only in-frame clones appear in the TCRdb table, and some are missing; sequencing was by immunoSEQ multiplex PCR. The sample records 200,000 to 300,000 clones, 87% being singletons. Sequences were obtained from peripheral blood. The receptors here all came from a man aged 55 to 70 who had recovered from COVID-19.

The chain combines TRBV5-8 with TRBJ1-1, with a weak D call TRBD1 (6 bases). The CDR3 sequence is 15 residues long. Germline V gene sequence: CDR1 SGHTS, CDR2 YDEGEE. Trimming took off 5 bases at V and 2 bases at J, with 16 bases between the two ends. The CDR3 sequence: CASSWDIHFNTEAFF. CDR3 nucleotide sequence: TGTGCCAGCAGTTGGGACATTCATTTTAACACTGAAGCTTTCTTT.

The chain combines TRBV5-1 with TRBJ1-2, with D maybe TRBD1 (6 bases). CDR1 and CDR2 (germline): SGHRS, YFSETQ. This CDR3 region has 19 residues. V lost 3 bases and J lost 8, with 32 bases in between. The CDR3 DNA sequence: TGCGCCAGCAGCTCCTATCGCCCGACAGGCACGGCCGTATTATTAGGCTACACCTTC. This translates into CASSSYRPTGTAVLLGYTF. Drawing the rest from reference TRBV5-1 and TRBJ1-2, the complete variable domain is KAGVTQTPRYLIKTRGQQVTLSCSPISGHRSVSWYQQTPGQGLQFLFEYFSETQRNKGNFPGRFSGRQFSNSRSEMNVSTLELGDSALYLCASSSYRPTGTAVLLGYTFGSGTRLTVV.

The chain is built from TRBV10-1 and TRBJ2-3; the D gene is possibly TRBD2 (5 bases). The germline V gene encodes CDR1 WNHNN and CDR2 SYGVQD (reference sequence). CDR3 length equals 18 residues. The germline V and J ends were trimmed by 0 bases and 0 bases, with 16 bases remaining between them. The CDR3 loop reads CASSESTGIASSTDTQYF. The DNA of the CDR3 is TGCGCCAGCAGTGAGTCGACGGGGATAGCGAGTAGCACAGATACGCAGTATTTT.

This clone was detected many times. V gene TRBV6-5 combines with J gene TRBJ1-1; 11 bases agree with TRBD1. V shed 5 bases, J shed 12 bases, and the junction held 8 bases outside the gene matches. CDR3 size: 13 residues. From germline, CDR1 is MNHEY and CDR2 SVGAGI. CDR3 amino acids: CASSPIGQGATFF. Written as DNA, the CDR3 is TGTGCCAGCAGTCCCATCGGACAGGGGGCGACTTTCTTT.

This clone showed up just once. The chain links TRBV6-1 to TRBJ2-1; TRBD2 might be the D (7 bases). Germline V gives CDR1 MNHNS, CDR2 SASEGT. Trimming cost V 4 bases and J 0 bases, with 13 bases left between them. The CDR3 is made up of 16 amino acids. CDR3 region: CASSGKRDNSYNEQFF. The CDR3 coding sequence is TGTGCCAGCAGTGGAAAGCGGGACAACTCCTACAATGAGCAGTTCTTC.

The chain uses TRBV9 and TRBJ2-3; tentative D call: TRBD2 (7 bases). This CDR3 has 16 residues. Trimming stripped 2 bases from V and 2 bases from J, with 15 bases between. The germline V gene has CDR1 SGDLS and CDR2 YYNGEE. The CDR3 loop is CASSVSGDTVTDTQYF. The CDR3 nucleotides are TGTGCCAGCAGCGTGAGCGGGGACACTGTCACAGATACGCAGTATTTT.

V and J are TRBV6-6 and TRBJ1-2; 7 bases fit TRBD1. Trimming took 0 bases from V and 0 from J; bases not matched to a gene: 4. Germline V lookup: CDR1 MNHNY, CDR2 SVGAGI (reference sequence). The CDR3 spans 16 residues. CDR3: CASSYSRDSSNYGYTF. The CDR3, as DNA: TGTGCCAGCAGTTACTCTCGGGACAGCTCTAACTATGGCTACACCTTC.

V is TRBV7-2 and J is TRBJ1-3, with no clear D. V gave up 5 bases and J gave up 0 bases, with 5 bases separating them. Per the germline V gene, CDR1 is SGHTA and CDR2 is FQGNSA. This CDR3 comprises 13 residues. CDR3 in amino acids: CASSPYSGNTIYF. CDR3 bases: TGTGCCAGCAGCCCCTACTCTGGAAACACCATATATTTT.

The chain joins TRBV5-1 to TRBJ1-2; D might be TRBD1 (5 bases). Trimming stripped 2 bases from V and 5 bases from J, with 10 bases between. Per the germline V gene, CDR1 is SGHRS and CDR2 is YFSETQ. The CDR3 covers 13 residues. The CDR3 bases are TGCGCCAGCAGCTTCGGGGGAGGGTATGGCTACACCTTC. This codes for CASSFGGGYGYTF.

The chain is built from TRBV11-2 and TRBJ2-1, with D perhaps TRBD2 (6 bases). This CDR3 has 16 residues. Germline V gene sequence: CDR1 SGHAT, CDR2 FQNNGV. Between the trimmed V and J ends, which lost 2 bases and 3 bases, there was a span of 14 bases. CDR3 residues: CASSLYVGGYYNEQFF. The CDR3 DNA is TGTGCCAGCAGCTTATACGTCGGGGGTTACTACAATGAGCAGTTCTTC.

The J gene is TRBJ2-3, the V gene TRBV6-2 or TRBV6-3, with a weak D call TRBD2 (5 bases). Germline CDR1 MNHEY, CDR2 SVGEGT. Trimming stripped 0 bases from V and 5 bases from J, with 15 bases between. This CDR3 is 16 amino acids long. The CDR3 is CASSYSKPQGRDTQYF. Written as DNA, the CDR3 is TGTGCCAGCAGTTACTCGAAACCCCAAGGGAGAGATACGCAGTATTTT.

The chain links TRBV7-8 to TRBJ2-7; 7 bases fit TRBD2. The CDR3 sequence is 14 residues long. V lost 5 bases and J lost 3; bases outside the gene matches: 7. CDR1 is SGHVS, CDR2 FQNEAQ, per germline. The CDR3 DNA follows: TGTGCCAGCAGCAAGCGCTGGGACTACTACGAGCAGTACTTC. The encoded protein is CASSKRWDYYEQYF.

The chain carries TRBV19 and TRBJ1-1, with D perhaps TRBD1 (6 bases). V gave up 4 bases and J gave up 6 bases, with 18 bases separating them. This CDR3 region has 15 residues. Germline loops: CDR1 LNHDA, CDR2 SQIVND (reference sequence). The CDR3, as DNA: TGTGCCAGTAGTACCCTTTTGGACAGAAAGGCTGAAGCTTTCTTT. This translates into CASSTLLDRKAEAFF.

The chain carries TRBV28 and TRBJ1-5; 7 positions agree with TRBD1. The CDR3 has 14 residues. With 6 bases clipped from V and 4 bases from J, the junction kept 6 bases outside the gene matches. Germline V gene lookup returns CDR1 MDHEN and CDR2 SYDVKM. The CDR3 DNA is TGTGCCAGCAGGACGGGACAGTTTAATCAGCCCCAGCATTTT. It specifies CASRTGQFNQPQHF.

This sequence joins TRBV5-5 and TRBJ2-1, with TRBD2 matching 13 bases. The junction had 9 bases not matched to a gene; V was cut back by 4 bases and J by 2 bases. The V gene's germline CDR1 is SGHKS and CDR2 YYEKEE (reference sequence). CDR3 length equals 18 residues. DNA for the CDR3: TGTGCCAGCAGCGTAGATATAACTAGCGGGGGGGCCTACAATGAGCAGTTCTTC. Translation gives CASSVDITSGGAYNEQFF. Variable domain in full (rest from reference TRBV5-5 and TRBJ2-1): DAGVTQSPTHLIKTRGQQVTLRCSPISGHKSVSWYQQVLGQGPQFIFQYYEKEERGRGNFPDRFSARQFPNYSSELNVNALLLGDSALYLCASSVDITSGGAYNEQFFGPGTRLTVL.

J is TRBJ1-1 and V is TRBV7-2; D is undetermined. Deletions cut 4 bases from V and 1 base from J, with 7 bases between. Germline V gene data show CDR1 as SGHTA and CDR2 as FQGNSA. The CDR3 length is 13 residues. The CDR3 loop is CASSSPRNTEAFF. The CDR3 DNA reads as TGTGCCAGCAGCTCTCCGCGGAACACTGAAGCTTTCTTT.

The chain employs TRBV19 and TRBJ2-4; 12 bases are shared with TRBD1. Germline V gene data show CDR1 as LNHDA and CDR2 as SQIVND (reference sequence). V lost 4 bases to trimming and J lost 3 bases; unmatched junction nucleotides: 10. The CDR3 covers 18 residues. Here the CDR3 reads CASSKPGQGAFGKNIQYF. DNA of the CDR3: TGTGCCAGTAGTAAACCGGGACAGGGGGCTTTTGGCAAAAACATTCAGTACTTC.

The chain combines TRBV24-1 with TRBJ1-2; 7 nucleotides agree with TRBD1. This CDR3 comprises 17 residues. Unmatched junction bases numbered 13, after V lost 5 bases and J lost 2 bases. Germline assignment: CDR1 KGHDR and CDR2 SFDVKD. The DNA for the CDR3 is TGTGCCACCAGTGGAAGCGCAGGGGGTGTTGGAAACTATGGCTACACCTTC. The encoded protein is CATSGSAGGVGNYGYTF.

This rearrangement joins TRBV4-1 to TRBJ1-2; possibly TRBD1 for D (6 bases). This CDR3 is built from 14 residues. The germline V gene encodes CDR1 MGHRA and CDR2 YSYEKL. Trimming removed 3 bases at V and 6 bases at J, with 14 bases between. The CDR3 reads CASSQARGANGYTF. Here the CDR3 DNA reads TGCGCCAGCAGCCAGGCCCGGGGGGCTAATGGCTACACCTTC.

CDR3 DNA sequence: TGTGCCACCAGTGATTCCCGTGGGGGACCGGGACAGGGTGGGAATGAGCAGTTCTTC. It encodes CATSDSRGGPGQGGNEQFF. This chain connects TRBV24-1 to TRBJ2-1; 9 positions match TRBD1. CDR3 length: 19 residues. CDR1 is KGHDR, CDR2 SFDVKD, per germline. After removal of 2 bases from V and 7 bases from J, the junction contained 17 bases not matched to a gene.

The J gene is TRBJ2-1, the V gene TRBV25-1, with D perhaps matching TRBD2 (6 bases). V lost 2 bases to trimming and J lost 2 bases, with 13 bases between them. The germline V gene encodes CDR1 MGHDK and CDR2 SYGVNS. The CDR3 has 16 residues. The CDR3 coding sequence is TGTGCCAGCAGTGAAAAAGGGCTAGCGCCCTACAATGAGCAGTTCTTC. Protein product: CASSEKGLAPYNEQFF.